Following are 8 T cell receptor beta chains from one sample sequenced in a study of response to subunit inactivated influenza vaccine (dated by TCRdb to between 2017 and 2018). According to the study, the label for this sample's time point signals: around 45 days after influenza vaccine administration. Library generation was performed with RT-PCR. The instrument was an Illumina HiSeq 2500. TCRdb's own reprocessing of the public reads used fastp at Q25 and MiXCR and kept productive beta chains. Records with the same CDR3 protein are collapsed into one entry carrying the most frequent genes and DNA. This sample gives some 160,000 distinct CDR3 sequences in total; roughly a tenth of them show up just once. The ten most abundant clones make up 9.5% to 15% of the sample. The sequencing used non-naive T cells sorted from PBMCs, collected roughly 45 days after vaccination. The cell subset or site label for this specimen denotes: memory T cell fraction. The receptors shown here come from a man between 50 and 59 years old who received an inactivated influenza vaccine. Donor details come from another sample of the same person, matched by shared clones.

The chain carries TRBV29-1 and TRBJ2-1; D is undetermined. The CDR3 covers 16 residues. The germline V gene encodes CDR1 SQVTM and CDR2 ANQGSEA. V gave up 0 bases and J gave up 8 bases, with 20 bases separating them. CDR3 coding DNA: TGCAGCGTTGAAGATCTTGACGGCTGGGCTACCCATGAGCAGTTCTTC. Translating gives CSVEDLDGWATHEQFF.

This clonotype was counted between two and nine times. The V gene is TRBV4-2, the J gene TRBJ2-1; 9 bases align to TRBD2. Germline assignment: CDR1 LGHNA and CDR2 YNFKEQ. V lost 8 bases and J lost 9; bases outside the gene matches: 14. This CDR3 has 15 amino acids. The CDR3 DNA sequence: TGTGCCAGCGGTCTGGCGGGGGGGACTACAACTGAGCAGTTCTTC. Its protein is CASGLAGGTTTEQFF.

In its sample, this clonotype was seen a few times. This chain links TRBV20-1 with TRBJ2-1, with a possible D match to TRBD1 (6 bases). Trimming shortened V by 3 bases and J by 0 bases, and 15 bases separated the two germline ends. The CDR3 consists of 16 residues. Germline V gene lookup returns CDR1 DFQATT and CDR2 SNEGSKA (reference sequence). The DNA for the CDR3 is TGCAGTGCTAGTACCGGGACAAAACCCTCCTACAATGAGCAGTTCTTC. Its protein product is CSASTGTKPSYNEQFF.

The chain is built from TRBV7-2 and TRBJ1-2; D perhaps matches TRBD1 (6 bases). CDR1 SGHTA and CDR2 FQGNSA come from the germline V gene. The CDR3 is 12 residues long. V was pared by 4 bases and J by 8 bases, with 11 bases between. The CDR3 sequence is CASSSGTYGYTF. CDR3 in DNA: TGTGCCAGCAGCTCAGGGACATACGGCTACACCTTC. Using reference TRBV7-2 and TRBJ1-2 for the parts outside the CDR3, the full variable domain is GAGVSQSPSNKVTEKGKDVELRCDPISGHTALYWYRQSLGQGLEFLIYFQGNSAPDKSGLPSDRFSAERTGGSVSTLTIQRTQQEDSAVYLCASSSGTYGYTFGSGTRLTVV.

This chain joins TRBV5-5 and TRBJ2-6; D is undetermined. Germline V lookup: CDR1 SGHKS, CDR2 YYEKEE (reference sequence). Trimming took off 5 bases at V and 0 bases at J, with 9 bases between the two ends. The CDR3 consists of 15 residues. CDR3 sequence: CASRPMASGANVLTF. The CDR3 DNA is TGTGCCAGCAGACCGATGGCCTCTGGGGCCAACGTCCTGACTTTC.

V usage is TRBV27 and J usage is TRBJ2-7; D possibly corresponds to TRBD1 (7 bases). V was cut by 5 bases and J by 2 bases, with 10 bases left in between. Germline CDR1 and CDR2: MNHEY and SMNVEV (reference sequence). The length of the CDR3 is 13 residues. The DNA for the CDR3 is TGTGCCAGCAGTCGGAGGGGGCCCTACGAGCAGTACTTC. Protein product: CASSRRGPYEQYF.

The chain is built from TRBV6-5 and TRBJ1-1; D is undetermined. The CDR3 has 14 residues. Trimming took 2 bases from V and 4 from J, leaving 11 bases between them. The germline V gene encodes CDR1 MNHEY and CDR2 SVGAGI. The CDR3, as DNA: TGTGCCAGCAGTTACGGAGGTTGGGGCACTGAAGCTTTCTTT. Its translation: CASSYGGWGTEAFF.

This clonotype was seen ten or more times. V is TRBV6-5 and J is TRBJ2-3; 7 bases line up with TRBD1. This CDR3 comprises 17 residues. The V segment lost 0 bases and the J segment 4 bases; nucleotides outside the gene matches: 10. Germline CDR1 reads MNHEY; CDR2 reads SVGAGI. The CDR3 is CASSYSLTGTSSDTQYF. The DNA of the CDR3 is TGTGCCAGCAGTTACTCGTTGACAGGGACGTCGTCAGATACGCAGTATTTT.